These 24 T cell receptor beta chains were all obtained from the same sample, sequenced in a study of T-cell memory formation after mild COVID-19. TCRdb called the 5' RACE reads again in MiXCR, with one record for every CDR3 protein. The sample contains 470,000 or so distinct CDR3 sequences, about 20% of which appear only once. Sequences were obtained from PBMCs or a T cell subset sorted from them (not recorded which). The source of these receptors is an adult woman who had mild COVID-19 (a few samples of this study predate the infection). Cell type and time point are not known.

CDR3 nucleotide sequence: TGTGCCAGCAGCCAGGGGCTAGCGGGGGTGAACACCGGGGAGCTGTTTTTT. It specifies CASSQGLAGVNTGELFF. V usage is TRBV19 and J usage is TRBJ2-2; 10 bases agree with TRBD2. The CDR3 spans 17 residues. The germline CDR1 and CDR2 sequences are LNHDA and SQIVND (reference sequence). V trimming: 9 bases; J trimming: 1 base; junction bases outside the gene matches: 11.

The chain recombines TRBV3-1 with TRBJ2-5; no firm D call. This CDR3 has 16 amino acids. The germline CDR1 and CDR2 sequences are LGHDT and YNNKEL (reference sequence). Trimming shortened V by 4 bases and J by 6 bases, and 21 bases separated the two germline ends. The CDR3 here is CASSRGERLGEKTQYF. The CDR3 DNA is TGTGCCAGCAGCCGCGGTGAGAGGCTTGGGGAAAAGACCCAGTACTTC.

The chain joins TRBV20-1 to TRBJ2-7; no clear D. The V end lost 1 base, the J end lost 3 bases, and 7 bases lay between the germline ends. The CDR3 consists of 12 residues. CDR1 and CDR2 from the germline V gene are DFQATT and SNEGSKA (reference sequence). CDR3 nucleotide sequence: TGCAGTGCTAGAGGAGGCCGCTACGAGCAGTACTTC. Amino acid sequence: CSARGGRYEQYF.

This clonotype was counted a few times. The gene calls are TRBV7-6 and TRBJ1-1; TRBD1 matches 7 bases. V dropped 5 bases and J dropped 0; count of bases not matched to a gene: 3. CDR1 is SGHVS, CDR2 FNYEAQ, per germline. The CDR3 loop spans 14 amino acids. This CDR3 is CASSKGQMNTEAFF. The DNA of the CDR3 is TGTGCCAGCAGCAAGGGACAGATGAACACTGAAGCTTTCTTT.

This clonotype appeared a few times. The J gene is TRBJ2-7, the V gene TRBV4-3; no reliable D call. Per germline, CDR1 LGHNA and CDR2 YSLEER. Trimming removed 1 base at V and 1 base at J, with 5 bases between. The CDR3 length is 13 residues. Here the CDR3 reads CASSQGRSYEQYF. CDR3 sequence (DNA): TGCGCCAGCAGCCAAGGGAGATCCTACGAGCAGTACTTC.

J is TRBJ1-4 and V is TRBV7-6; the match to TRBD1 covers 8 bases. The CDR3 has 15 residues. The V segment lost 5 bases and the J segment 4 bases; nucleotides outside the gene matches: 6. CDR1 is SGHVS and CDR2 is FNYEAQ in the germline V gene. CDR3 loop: CASSQGTGFNEKLFF. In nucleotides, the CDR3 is TGTGCCAGCAGCCAAGGGACAGGCTTTAATGAAAAACTGTTTTTT.

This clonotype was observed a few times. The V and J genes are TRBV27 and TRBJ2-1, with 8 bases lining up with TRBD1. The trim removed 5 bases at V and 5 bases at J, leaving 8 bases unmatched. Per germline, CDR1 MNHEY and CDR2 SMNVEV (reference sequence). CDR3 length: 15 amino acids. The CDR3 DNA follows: TGTGCCAGCAGTCCCAGGGGGCGAGGAGACAATGAGCAGTTCTTC. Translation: CASSPRGRGDNEQFF.

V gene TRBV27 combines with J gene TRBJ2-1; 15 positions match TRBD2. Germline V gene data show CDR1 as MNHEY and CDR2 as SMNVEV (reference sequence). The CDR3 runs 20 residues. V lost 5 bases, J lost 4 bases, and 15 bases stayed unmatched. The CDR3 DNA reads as TGTGCCAGCAGTCCAGAAACAGGACTAGCGGGAGGGGTGGCGTACAATGAGCAGTTCTTC. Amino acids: CASSPETGLAGGVAYNEQFF.

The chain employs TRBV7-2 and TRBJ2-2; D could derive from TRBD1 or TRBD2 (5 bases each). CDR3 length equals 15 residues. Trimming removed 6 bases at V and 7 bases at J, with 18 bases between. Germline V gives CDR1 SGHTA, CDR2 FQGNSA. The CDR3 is CASSLTRGEIGELFF. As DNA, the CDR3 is TGTGCCAGCAGTCTCACCCGAGGGGAGATCGGGGAGCTGTTTTTT.

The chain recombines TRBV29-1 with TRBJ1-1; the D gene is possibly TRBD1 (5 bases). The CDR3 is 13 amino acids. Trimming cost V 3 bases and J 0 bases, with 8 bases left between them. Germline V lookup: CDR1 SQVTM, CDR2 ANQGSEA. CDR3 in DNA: TGCAGCGTTGATAGGGGCATGAACACTGAAGCTTTCTTT. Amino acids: CSVDRGMNTEAFF.

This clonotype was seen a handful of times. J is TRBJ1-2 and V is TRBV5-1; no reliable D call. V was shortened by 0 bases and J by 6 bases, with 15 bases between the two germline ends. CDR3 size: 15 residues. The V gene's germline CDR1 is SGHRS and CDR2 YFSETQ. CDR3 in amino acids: CASSLEKRAADGYTF. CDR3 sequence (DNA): TGCGCCAGCAGCTTGGAAAAGAGGGCTGCTGATGGCTACACCTTC. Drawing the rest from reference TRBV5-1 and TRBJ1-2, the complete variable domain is KAGVTQTPRYLIKTRGQQVTLSCSPISGHRSVSWYQQTPGQGLQFLFEYFSETQRNKGNFPGRFSGRQFSNSRSEMNVSTLELGDSALYLCASSLEKRAADGYTFGSGTRLTVV.

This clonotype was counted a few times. The CDR3, as DNA: TGCGCCAGCAGCTTGGGATACTCGGTTGTAGGCACTGAAGCTTTCTTT. Amino acid sequence: CASSLGYSVVGTEAFF. The chain uses TRBV5-1 and TRBJ1-1; D not resolved. The V gene's germline CDR1 is SGHRS and CDR2 YFSETQ. Trimming removed 0 bases from V and 4 bases from J, with 16 bases in between. The CDR3 covers 16 residues.

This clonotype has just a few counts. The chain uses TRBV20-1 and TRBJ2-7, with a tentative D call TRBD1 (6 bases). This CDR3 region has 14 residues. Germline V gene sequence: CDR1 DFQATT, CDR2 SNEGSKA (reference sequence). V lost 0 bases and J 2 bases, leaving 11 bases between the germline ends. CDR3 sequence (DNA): TGCAGTGCTAGAGATCTCAACAGGGCCTACGAGCAGTACTTC. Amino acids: CSARDLNRAYEQYF.

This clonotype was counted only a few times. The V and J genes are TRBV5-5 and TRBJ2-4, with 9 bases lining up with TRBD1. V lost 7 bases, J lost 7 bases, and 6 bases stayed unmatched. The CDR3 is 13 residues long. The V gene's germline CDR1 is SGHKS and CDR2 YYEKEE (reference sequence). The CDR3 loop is CASGQQGANIQYF. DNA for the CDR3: TGTGCCAGCGGCCAACAGGGGGCCAACATTCAGTACTTC.

The CDR3 loop is CASSYVRGGANVLTF. For the CDR3, the DNA is TGTGCCAGCAGCTACGTCCGGGGGGGGGCCAACGTCCTGACTTTC. V usage is TRBV6-5 and J usage is TRBJ2-6, with D perhaps TRBD2 (6 bases). V dropped 6 bases and J dropped 4 bases, with 13 bases sitting between them. Germline V CDR1 and CDR2: MNHEY, SVGAGI. The CDR3 is 15 residues long.

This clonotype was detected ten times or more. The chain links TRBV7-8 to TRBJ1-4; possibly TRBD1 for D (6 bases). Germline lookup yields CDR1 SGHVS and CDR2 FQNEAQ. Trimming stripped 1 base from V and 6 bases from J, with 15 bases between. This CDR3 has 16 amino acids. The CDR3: CASSLGAGTTDEKLFF. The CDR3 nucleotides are TGTGCCAGCAGCTTAGGAGCCGGGACAACGGATGAAAAACTGTTTTTT.

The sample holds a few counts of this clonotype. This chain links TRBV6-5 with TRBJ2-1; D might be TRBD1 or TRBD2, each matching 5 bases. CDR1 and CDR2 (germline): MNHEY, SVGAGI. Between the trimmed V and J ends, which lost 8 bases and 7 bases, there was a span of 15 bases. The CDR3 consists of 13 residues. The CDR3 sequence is CASSLDSPNEQFF. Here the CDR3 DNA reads TGTGCCAGCTCACTAGACAGCCCGAATGAGCAGTTCTTC.

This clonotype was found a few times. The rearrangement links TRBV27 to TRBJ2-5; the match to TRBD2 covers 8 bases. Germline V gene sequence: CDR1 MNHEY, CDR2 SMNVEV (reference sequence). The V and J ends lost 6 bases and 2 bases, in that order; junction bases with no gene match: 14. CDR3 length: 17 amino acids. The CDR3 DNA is TGTGCCAGCAGCCCTCGAAGAGCGGGGGAGCCACAAGAGACCCAGTACTTC. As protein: CASSPRRAGEPQETQYF.

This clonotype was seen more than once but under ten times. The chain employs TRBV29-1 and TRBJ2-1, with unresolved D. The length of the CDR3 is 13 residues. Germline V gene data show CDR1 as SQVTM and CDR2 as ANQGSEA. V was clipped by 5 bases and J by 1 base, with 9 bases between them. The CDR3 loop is CSVRIVSYNEQFF. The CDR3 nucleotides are TGCAGCGTTAGGATTGTTTCCTACAATGAGCAGTTCTTC.

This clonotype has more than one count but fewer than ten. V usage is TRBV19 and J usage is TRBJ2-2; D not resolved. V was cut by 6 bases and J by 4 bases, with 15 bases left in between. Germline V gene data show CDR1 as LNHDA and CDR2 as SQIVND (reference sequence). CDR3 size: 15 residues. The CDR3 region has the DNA TGTGCCAGTAGAGCAGGCACCTCTATCACCGGGGAGCTGTTTTTT. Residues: CASRAGTSITGELFF.

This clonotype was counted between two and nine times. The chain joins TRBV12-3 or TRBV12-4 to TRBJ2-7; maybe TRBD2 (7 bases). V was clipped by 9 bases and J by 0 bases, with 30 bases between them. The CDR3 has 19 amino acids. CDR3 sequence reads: CARPRQVWGGLGSSYEQYF. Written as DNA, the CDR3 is TGTGCCAGACCCCGGCAGGTATGGGGGGGCCTAGGGAGCTCCTACGAGCAGTACTTC.

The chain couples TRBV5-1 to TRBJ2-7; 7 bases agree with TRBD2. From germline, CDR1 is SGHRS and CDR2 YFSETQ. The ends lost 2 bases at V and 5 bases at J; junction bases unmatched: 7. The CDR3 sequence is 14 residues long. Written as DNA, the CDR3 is TGCGCCAGCAGCTTCGGCGGGGGTACGAACGAGCAGTACTTC. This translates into CASSFGGGTNEQYF.

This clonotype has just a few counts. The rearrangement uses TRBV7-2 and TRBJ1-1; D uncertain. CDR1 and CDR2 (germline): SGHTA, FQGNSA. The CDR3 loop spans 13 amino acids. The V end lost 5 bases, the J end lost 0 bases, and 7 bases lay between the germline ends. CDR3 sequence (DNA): TGTGCCAGCAGCACCCCAATGAACACTGAAGCTTTCTTT. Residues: CASSTPMNTEAFF. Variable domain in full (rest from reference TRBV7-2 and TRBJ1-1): GAGVSQSPSNKVTEKGKDVELRCDPISGHTALYWYRQSLGQGLEFLIYFQGNSAPDKSGLPSDRFSAERTGGSVSTLTIQRTQQEDSAVYLCASSTPMNTEAFFGQGTRLTVV.

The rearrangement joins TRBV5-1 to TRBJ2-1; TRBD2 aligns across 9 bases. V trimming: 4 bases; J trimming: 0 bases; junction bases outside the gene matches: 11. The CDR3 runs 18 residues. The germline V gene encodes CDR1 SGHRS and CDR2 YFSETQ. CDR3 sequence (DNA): TGCGCCAGCAGCGCCGGGACTAGCCTTTCAGGCTCCTACAATGAGCAGTTCTTC. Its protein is CASSAGTSLSGSYNEQFF.